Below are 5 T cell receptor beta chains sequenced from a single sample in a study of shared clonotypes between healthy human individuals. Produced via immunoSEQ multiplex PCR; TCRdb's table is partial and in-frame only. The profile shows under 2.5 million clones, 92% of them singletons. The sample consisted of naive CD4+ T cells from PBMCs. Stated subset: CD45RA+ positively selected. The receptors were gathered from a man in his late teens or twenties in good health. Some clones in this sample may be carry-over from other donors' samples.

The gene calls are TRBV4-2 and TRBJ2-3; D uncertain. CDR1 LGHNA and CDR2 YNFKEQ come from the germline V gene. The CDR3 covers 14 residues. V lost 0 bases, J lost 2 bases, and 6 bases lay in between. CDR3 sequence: CASSQDPTTDTQYF. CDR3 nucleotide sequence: TGTGCCAGCAGCCAAGACCCGACCACAGATACGCAGTATTTT.

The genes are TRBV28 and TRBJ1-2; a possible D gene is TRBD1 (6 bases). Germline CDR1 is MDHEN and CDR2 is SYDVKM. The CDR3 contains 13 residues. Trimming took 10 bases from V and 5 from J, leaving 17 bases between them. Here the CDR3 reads CATRGQRIYGYTF. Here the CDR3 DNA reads TGTGCCACCAGGGGCCAACGGATTTATGGCTACACCTTC.

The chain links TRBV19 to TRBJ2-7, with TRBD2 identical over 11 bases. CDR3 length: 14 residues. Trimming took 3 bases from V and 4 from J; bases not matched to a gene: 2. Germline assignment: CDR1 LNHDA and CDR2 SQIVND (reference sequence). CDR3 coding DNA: TGTGCCAGTAGTATCGGGACTAGCGGTTACGAGCAGTACTTC. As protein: CASSIGTSGYEQYF.

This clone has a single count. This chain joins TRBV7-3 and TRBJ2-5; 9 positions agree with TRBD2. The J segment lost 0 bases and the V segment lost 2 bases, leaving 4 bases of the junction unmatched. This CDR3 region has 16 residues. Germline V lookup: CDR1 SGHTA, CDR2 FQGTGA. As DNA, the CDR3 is TGTGCCAGCAGCTTACGGTTAGCGGGGGACCAAGAGACCCAGTACTTC. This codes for CASSLRLAGDQETQYF.

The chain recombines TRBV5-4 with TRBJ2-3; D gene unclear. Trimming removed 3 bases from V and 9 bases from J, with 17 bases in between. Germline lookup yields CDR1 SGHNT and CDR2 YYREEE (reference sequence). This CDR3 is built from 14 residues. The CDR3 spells CASSSQQNSRTQYF. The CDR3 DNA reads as TGTGCCAGCAGCTCACAACAGAACTCGAGAACGCAGTATTTT.